The clone carrying this T cell receptor (beta chain) came up many times. Its antigen is as yet unknown. TCR beta CDR3 regions were amplified from RNA. Using the HTBI primer set, a first-round RT-PCR was run on the TCR CDR3. TCRdb re-derived calls from the multiplex PCR reads in MiXCR, one entry per CDR3 protein. The sample consists of roughly 530,000 distinct CDR3 sequences, 15% to 20% of them appearing once. This record belongs to a study of T cells in Graves' hyperthyroidism and ophthalmopathy. Study results and caveats: Patients with ophthalmopathy were separated from those with stable hyperthyroidism by a 13 V-J model. Ophthalmopathy was predicted by the model a median of 6.5 months ahead of onset.

The study included ophthalmopathy patients with Clinical Activity Score at least 3, NOSPECS grade at least 4 and duration under 3 months. V shed 8 bases and J shed 0 bases, with 10 bases lying between them. This CDR3 has 13 amino acids. CDR1 is SNHLY and CDR2 is FYNNEI in the germline V gene. The V and J genes are TRBV2 and TRBJ2-5; a weak D match, TRBD1 (5 bases). The sequenced material came from blood. This TCR came from a young woman with Graves' ophthalmopathy. The CDR3 sequence: CASQTANQETQYF. CDR3 DNA sequence: TGTGCCAGCCAGACAGCGAACCAAGAGACCCAGTACTTC.